These 22 T cell receptor beta chains share one sample of origin, sequenced in a study of blood T cell repertoires in COVID-19. Clones were read by immunoSEQ multiplex PCR, and TCRdb kept only the in-frame ones, dropping some. The sample carries about 190,000 clones, 70% to 90% recorded once. Material for sequencing was peripheral blood. These receptors were taken from a woman between 40 and 55 years old who had recovered from COVID-19.

The V and J genes are TRBV9 and TRBJ2-7; 8 bases map to TRBD2. V shed 3 bases, J shed 5 bases, and the junction held 10 bases outside the gene matches. Germline CDR1 SGDLS, CDR2 YYNGEE. The CDR3 length is 15 residues. Here the CDR3 reads CASSGAGGRPNEQYF. DNA of the CDR3: TGTGCCAGCAGCGGGGCGGGAGGCAGACCAAACGAGCAGTACTTC.

To note about this clone: A junction end diverges from the germline sequence, so it may reflect a read error. The chain couples TRBV7-2 to TRBJ1-1; weak D call: TRBD1 (5 bases). The germline V gene encodes CDR1 SGHTA and CDR2 FQGNSA. This CDR3 is 11 amino acids long. In nucleotides, the CDR3 is TGTGCCAGCAGCTCCGGGGGAGGACTTGGTTTT. Translation gives CASSSGGGLGF. The full variable domain, in which reference TRBV7-2 and TRBJ1-1 provide the parts outside the CDR3, is GAGVSQSPSNKVTEKGKDVELRCDPISGHTALYWYRQSLGQGLEFLIYFQGNSAPDKSGLPSDRFSAERTGGSVSTLTIQRTQQEDSAVYLCASSSGGGLGFGQGTRLTVV.

This chain uses TRBV9 with TRBJ2-3, with D uncertain. Germline V gives CDR1 SGDLS, CDR2 YYNGEE. V gave up 0 bases and J gave up 1 base, with 6 bases separating them. The CDR3 length is 14 residues. The CDR3 spells CASSVVLGTDTQYF. In DNA, the CDR3 is TGTGCCAGCAGCGTAGTACTCGGCACAGATACGCAGTATTTT.

This clone showed up just a few times. The chain recombines TRBV7-7 with TRBJ2-6; 8 bases map to TRBD1. This CDR3 has 18 residues. Germline loops: CDR1 SSHAT, CDR2 FNYEAQ (reference sequence). The ends lost 5 bases at V and 0 bases at J; junction bases unmatched: 9. The CDR3 DNA follows: TGTGCCAGCAGCCCAGGAAGGGGGACAGGCTCTGGGGCCAACGTCCTGACTTTC. Its translation is CASSPGRGTGSGANVLTF.

The J gene is TRBJ2-1, the V gene TRBV18; a weak D match, TRBD2 (6 bases). The CDR3 sequence is 13 residues long. Deletions cut 8 bases from V and 5 bases from J, with 13 bases between. CDR1 and CDR2 (germline): KGHSH, LQKENI. The CDR3 sequence: CASRQPGDNEQFF. For the CDR3, the DNA is TGTGCCAGCCGCCAGCCGGGGGACAATGAGCAGTTCTTC.

J is TRBJ2-2 and V is TRBV9; 11 bases are a match to TRBD1. Germline values: CDR1 SGDLS, CDR2 YYNGEE. The CDR3 is 17 amino acids. J lost 4 bases, V lost 3 bases, and 8 bases had no gene match. CDR3 sequence reads: CASSANAGTGGTGELFF. CDR3 DNA: TGTGCCAGCAGCGCCAACGCCGGGACAGGGGGCACCGGGGAGCTGTTTTTT.

Note on this clone: Other nucleotide sequences from this sample produce the same CDR3. The chain has TRBV28 and TRBJ1-2; no clear D. Between the trimmed V and J ends, which lost 2 bases and 8 bases, there was a span of 9 bases. Germline values: CDR1 MDHEN, CDR2 SYDVKM. The CDR3 has 12 residues. CDR3 in amino acids: CASSLSGRGYTF. The DNA of the CDR3 is TGTGCCAGCAGTTTAAGTGGGCGCGGCTACACCTTC.

The genes are TRBV30 and TRBJ1-1; D might be TRBD1 (5 bases). CDR1 and CDR2 from the germline V gene are GTSNPN and SVGIG (reference sequence). V was pared by 1 base and J by 1 base, with 16 bases between. The CDR3 extends over 16 amino acids. The CDR3 DNA reads TGTGCCTGGAGTGGCAGGGTATGGGGTCGGAACACTGAAGCTTTCTTT. It translates to CAWSGRVWGRNTEAFF.

The chain couples TRBV6-1 to TRBJ2-5; D may be TRBD1 (7 bases). This CDR3 spans 15 amino acids. Germline loops: CDR1 MNHNS, CDR2 SASEGT. V lost 3 bases and J lost 5, with 16 bases in between. CDR3 residues: CASSDMEGAGETQYF. The CDR3 nucleotides read TGTGCCAGCAGTGACATGGAGGGGGCCGGGGAGACCCAGTACTTC.

This chain uses TRBV24-1 with TRBJ2-2; D call uncertain. V lost 5 bases and J 0 bases, leaving 9 bases between the germline ends. Per the germline V gene, CDR1 is KGHDR and CDR2 is SFDVKD. This CDR3 has 15 residues. Here the CDR3 DNA reads TGTGCCACCAGTGTGTCAGGCTCGAACACCGGGGAGCTGTTTTTT. Protein product: CATSVSGSNTGELFF.

This chain joins TRBV7-8 and TRBJ1-6, with 8 bases that match TRBD1. With 5 bases clipped from V and 7 bases from J, the junction kept 4 bases outside the gene matches. The CDR3 is made up of 14 amino acids. In germline, CDR1 is SGHVS, CDR2 FQNEAQ. The CDR3 loop is CASSQDRDNSPLHF. CDR3 coding DNA: TGTGCCAGCAGCCAGGACAGGGACAATTCACCCCTCCACTTT.

The chain combines TRBV27 with TRBJ2-5, with 8 bases identical to TRBD1. Germline assignment: CDR1 MNHEY and CDR2 SMNVEV (reference sequence). With 6 bases clipped from V and 3 bases from J, the junction kept 0 bases outside the gene matches. The CDR3 is 12 residues long. Here the CDR3 reads CASRTGEETQYF. In DNA, the CDR3 is TGTGCCAGCAGGACAGGGGAAGAGACCCAGTACTTC.

J is TRBJ2-3 and V is TRBV9, with TRBD2 identical over 10 bases. Germline CDR1 reads SGDLS; CDR2 reads YYNGEE. The CDR3 spans 16 residues. V was pared by 3 bases and J by 2 bases, with 6 bases of the junction left unmatched. The CDR3 DNA reads as TGTGCCAGCAGCGCCCTAGCGGGAGAGCTCACAGATACGCAGTATTTT. As protein: CASSALAGELTDTQYF. The variable domain in full, completed from reference TRBV9 and TRBJ2-3, reads DSGVTQTPKHLITATGQRVTLRCSPRSGDLSVYWYQQSLDQGLQFLIQYYNGEERAKGNILERFSAQQFPDLHSELNLSSLELGDSALYFCASSALAGELTDTQYFGPGTRLTVL.

CDR3 in amino acids: CATRSLAGATSTDTQYF. The CDR3 region has the DNA TGTGCCACCAGATCTCTAGCGGGTGCTACTAGCACAGATACGCAGTATTTT. The chain has TRBV15 and TRBJ2-3; the match to TRBD2 covers 8 bases. Germline V CDR1 and CDR2: LNHNV, YYDKDF (reference sequence). The V gene end was trimmed by 6 bases and the J gene end by 0 bases; junction bases not matched to a gene: 11. The CDR3 has 17 amino acids. The entire variable domain, with the rest obtained from reference TRBV15 and TRBJ2-3, is as follows: DAMVIQNPRYQVTQFGKPVTLSCSQTLNHNVMYWYQQKSSQAPKLLFHYYDKDFNNEADTPDNFQSRRPNTSFCFLDIRSPGLGDTAMYLCATRSLAGATSTDTQYFGPGTRLTVL.

The chain joins TRBV2 to TRBJ1-1; D call uncertain. This CDR3 spans 14 amino acids. V was clipped by 6 bases and J by 4 bases, with 15 bases between them. Germline V lookup: CDR1 SNHLY, CDR2 FYNNEI. For the CDR3, the DNA is TGTGCCAGCAGACGGACGGTCGAGGGCACTGAAGCTTTCTTT. Amino acids: CASRRTVEGTEAFF.

CDR3: CASSSGQVRDEQYF. CDR3 nucleotide sequence: TGTGCCAGCAGCTCCGGACAGGTTCGGGACGAGCAGTACTTC. The rearrangement uses TRBV7-9 and TRBJ2-7, with TRBD1 matching 7 bases. This CDR3 has 14 amino acids. Germline CDR1 is SEHNR and CDR2 is FQNEAQ (reference sequence). Losses at the gene ends were 4 bases for V and 5 bases for J; bases not matched to a gene: 8.

The rearrangement joins TRBV12-3 or TRBV12-4 to TRBJ2-7; 13 bases line up with TRBD2. V lost 9 bases to trimming and J lost 2 bases; unmatched junction nucleotides: 1. The length of the CDR3 is 13 residues. DNA for the CDR3: TGTGCCAGTACTAGCGGGAGGGCCTACGAGCAGTACTTC. This codes for CASTSGRAYEQYF.

The chain couples TRBV7-2 to TRBJ2-7, with 11 bases matching TRBD1. Germline V gives CDR1 SGHTA, CDR2 FQGNSA. The CDR3 has 15 residues. With V trimmed by 7 bases and J by 3 bases, 8 bases remained unmatched. CDR3 amino acids: CASTGQGASIYEQYF. Here the CDR3 DNA reads TGTGCCAGCACCGGACAGGGGGCGTCCATCTACGAGCAGTACTTC.

The genes are TRBV11-2 and TRBJ2-3; 9 bases are a match to TRBD2. The junction had 5 bases not matched to a gene; V was cut back by 1 base and J by 3 bases. Germline values: CDR1 SGHAT, CDR2 FQNNGV. The CDR3 consists of 16 residues. CDR3 region: CASSLVLAGATDTQYF. The CDR3 DNA sequence: TGTGCCAGCAGCTTAGTGTTAGCGGGAGCAACAGATACGCAGTATTTT.

The J gene is TRBJ2-2, the V gene TRBV4-2; TRBD1 aligns across 9 bases. CDR1 and CDR2 (germline): LGHNA, YNFKEQ. Trimming removed 1 base from V and 4 bases from J; junction bases left unmatched: 4. The CDR3 runs 16 residues. The CDR3 reads CASSQAGQGGTGELFF. The DNA of the CDR3 is TGTGCCAGCAGCCAAGCGGGACAGGGCGGCACCGGGGAGCTGTTTTTT.

The chain carries TRBV19 and TRBJ1-2; possibly TRBD1 for D (6 bases). Germline V gene data show CDR1 as LNHDA and CDR2 as SQIVND (reference sequence). The CDR3 has 13 amino acids. With 3 bases removed from V and 7 bases from J, the gap between germline ends came to 12 bases. The CDR3 reads CASSIGAGVGYTF. The DNA for the CDR3 is TGTGCCAGTAGTATTGGGGCAGGGGTTGGCTACACCTTC.

This sequence joins TRBV5-8 and TRBJ2-3; 11 positions match TRBD2. This CDR3 has 15 residues. Unmatched junction bases numbered 1, after V lost 3 bases and J lost 1 base. Germline CDR1 and CDR2: SGHTS and YDEGEE. CDR3 sequence: CASSWGLAGTDTQYF. The DNA for the CDR3 is TGTGCCAGCAGCTGGGGACTAGCGGGCACAGATACGCAGTATTTT.